A selection of T cell receptor beta chains follows, all from one sample in a study of T cell responses to AZD1222 COVID-19 vaccine. Measured with immunoSEQ multiplex PCR; TCRdb has only the in-frame clones, and not every one. The sample lists approximately 140,000 clones; 90% to 95% were seen once. The specimen was peripheral blood, collected on day 0 of AZD1222 vaccination. The receptors shown here come from an adult in good health. CDR3s include the opening cysteine and the closing phenylalanine or tryptophan. Each record gives: clone size, J gene, D gene, V gene, CDR3 DNA, CDR3 protein. A D gene is named only where the DNA matches it firmly. Expanded clones get a size class; other rows say once, few or many, or leave the size out.

>.|TRBJ2-3|.|TRBV28
TGTGCCAGCATCCCGCACGGGGGAGATACGCAGTATTTT
CASIPHGGDTQYF
>.|TRBJ1-2|TRBD1|TRBV7-9
TGTGCCAGCAGCCCAACGACAGGGGGCCTTGGTGGCTACACCTTC
CASSPTTGGLGGYTF
>.|TRBJ2-7|.|TRBV15
TGTGCCACCAGCAGTGGGCTGGGAGTCTACGAGCAGTACTTC
CATSSGLGVYEQYF
>.|TRBJ1-1|.|TRBV5-5
TGTGCCAGCAACCTGAGAACGGAGAACACTGAAGCTTTCTTT
CASNLRTENTEAFF
>once|TRBJ1-2|.|TRBV27
TGTGCCAGCAGTTTTCAGGGTGGCTACACCTTC
CASSFQGGYTF
>.|TRBJ2-7|.|TRBV29-1
TGCAGCGTTGAAGTTTCGGGGGGCGCCAACTACGAGCAGTACTTC
CSVEVSGGANYEQYF
>.|TRBJ2-7|TRBD1|TRBV18
TGTGCCAGCTCATCCTCGACAGGGGCCTACGAGCAGTACTTC
CASSSSTGAYEQYF
>.|TRBJ1-1|.|TRBV29-1
TGCAGCGTTCCCTCCAAGACAGTCTGGAACACTGAAGCTTTCTTT
CSVPSKTVWNTEAFF
>.|TRBJ1-5|.|TRBV6-5
TGTGCCAGCTCCAGGGATAGCAATCAGCCCCAGCATTTT
CASSRDSNQPQHF
>.|TRBJ1-1|TRBD1|TRBV5-1
TGCGCCAGCAGCTTGGCCGGGGGACAGAAAGCTTTCTTT
CASSLAGGQKAFF
>.|TRBJ1-2|.|TRBV5-4
TGTGCCAGCAGCTTGGTGATTGGTCGAAGCATCCAGAAGGACACCTTC
CASSLVIGRSIQKDTF
>.|TRBJ1-1|.|TRBV7-9
TGTGCCAGCAGCGCCTGGGGGCGTGACACTGAAGCTTTCTTT
CASSAWGRDTEAFF
>.|TRBJ1-1|.|TRBV5-5
TGTGCCAGCAGCTTGTTCGTCGCGGGGGCGGGGACTATGAACACTGAAGCTTTCTTT
CASSLFVAGAGTMNTEAFF
>.|TRBJ2-7|TRBD1|TRBV12-3/TRBV12-4
TGTGCCAGCAGTTTGGACAGGGCACACGAGCAGTACTTC
CASSLDRAHEQYF
>.|TRBJ1-2|TRBD1|TRBV19
TGTGCCAGTAGTTTCCCACCGGGACAGGGGAACTATGGCTACACCTTC
CASSFPPGQGNYGYTF
>once|TRBJ2-3|.|TRBV5-1
TGCGCCAGCAGCTCCCCGACCGGGCGGGATACGCAGTATTTT
CASSSPTGRDTQYF
>.|TRBJ1-2|.|TRBV6-1
TGTGCCAGCAGTGAAACTACGGAGGATGGCTACACCTTC
CASSETTEDGYTF
>.|TRBJ2-2|.|TRBV13
TGTGCCAGCAGCTTTGGCAGAACTACGAACACCGGGGAGCTGTTTTTT
CASSFGRTTNTGELFF
>.|TRBJ1-4|TRBD1|TRBV10-3
TGTGCCATCAGTGAGACGGGACAGGGGAATGAAAAACTGTTTTTT
CAISETGQGNEKLFF
>once|TRBJ1-1|.|TRBV6-5
TGTGCCAGCGGGGTGATTGTGGCTAACACTGAAGCTTTCTTT
CASGVIVANTEAFF
>.|TRBJ1-6|.|TRBV9
TGTGCCAGCAGCGTAGGTCCAGCAGAATCACCCCTCCACTTT
CASSVGPAESPLHF
>once|TRBJ2-2|.|TRBV11-3
TGTGCCAGCAGCTTAGGAGGGGTGGACACCGGGGAGCTGTTTTTT
CASSLGGVDTGELFF
>once|TRBJ2-7|TRBD2|TRBV10-3
TGTGCCATCAGTGAGCCCCCTTTTGGGGAGGGTCCATCCTACGAGCAGTACTTC
CAISEPPFGEGPSYEQYF
>.|TRBJ1-4|.|TRBV27
TGTGCCAGCAGTTTAGCAGTAACGAATGAAAAACTGTTTTTT
CASSLAVTNEKLFF
>.|TRBJ2-3|.|TRBV11-2
TGTGCCAGCAGCTTAGAGCGCACAGATACGCAGTATTTT
CASSLERTDTQYF
>once|TRBJ1-5|.|TRBV28
TGTGCCAGCAGTTTTTCGGTCCCAAGCAATCAGCCCCAGCATTTT
CASSFSVPSNQPQHF
>.|TRBJ1-4|TRBD1|TRBV9
TGTGCCAGCAGCGTAGCCCAGGGGACAGCCAATGAAAAACTGTTTTTT
CASSVAQGTANEKLFF
>.|TRBJ1-2|TRBD1|TRBV4-3
TGCGCCAGCAGCCAAGAACGGGACAGGGGCTATGGCTACACCTTC
CASSQERDRGYGYTF
>.|TRBJ2-7|.|TRBV7-9
TGTGCCAGCAGCACCACTGCCGCGGCCGCCAACTACGAGCAGTACTTC
CASSTTAAAANYEQYF